The TCR beta chain under discussion was sequenced for a study of tumor-infiltrating lymphocytes in primary liver carcinoma. On the study more broadly: Surgery removed the patients' primary liver carcinoma. Study results and caveats: Bulk, unsorted sampling meant CD4+ and CD8+ repertoires went uncompared.

Both blood RNA, taken from unsorted whole blood, and germline DNA were extracted. Germline trimming cut 0 bases from V and 8 bases from J; bases unmatched to any gene: 2. The CDR3 consists of 14 residues. Germline V gene sequence: CDR1 SGHRS, CDR2 YFSETQ. Regarding this clonotype: What it binds is not known.

From around 0.5 ug of total RNA, TCR beta-specific cDNA was reverse-transcribed using a constant-region primer. A slightly modified ARM-PCR protocol with three nested multiplex PCR rounds produced these TCR beta libraries. TRBV1-TRBV30 forward and Cbeta reverse primers drove the first two roughly 9-cycle rounds. From the multiplex PCR reads, TCRdb called clonotypes with MiXCR, one entry per CDR3 protein. Here the sample spans some 190,000 distinct CDR3 sequences, roughly 60% being singletons. The chain carries TRBV5-1 and TRBJ2-1; 10 nucleotides agree with TRBD2. The receptor comes from a man aged 35 to 55 with primary liver carcinoma and hepatitis B virus infection. The sequencing sample was made of peripheral blood. The CDR3, as DNA: TGCGCCAGCAGCTTGGCAGCGGGAGGGGATGAGCAGTTCTTC. It encodes CASSLAAGGDEQFF.